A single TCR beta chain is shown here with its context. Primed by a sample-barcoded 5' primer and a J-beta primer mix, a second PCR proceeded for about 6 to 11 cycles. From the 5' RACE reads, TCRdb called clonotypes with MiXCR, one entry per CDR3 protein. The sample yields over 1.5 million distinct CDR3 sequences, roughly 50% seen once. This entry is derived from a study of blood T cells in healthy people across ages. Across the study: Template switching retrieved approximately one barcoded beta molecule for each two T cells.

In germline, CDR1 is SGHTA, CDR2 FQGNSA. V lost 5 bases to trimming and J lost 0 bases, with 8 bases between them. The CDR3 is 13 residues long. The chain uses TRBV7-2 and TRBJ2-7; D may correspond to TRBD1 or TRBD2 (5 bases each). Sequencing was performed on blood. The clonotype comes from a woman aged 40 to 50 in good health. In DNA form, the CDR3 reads TGTACCAGCAGCAGGGACGGCTCCTACGAGCAGTACTTC. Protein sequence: CTSSRDGSYEQYF.